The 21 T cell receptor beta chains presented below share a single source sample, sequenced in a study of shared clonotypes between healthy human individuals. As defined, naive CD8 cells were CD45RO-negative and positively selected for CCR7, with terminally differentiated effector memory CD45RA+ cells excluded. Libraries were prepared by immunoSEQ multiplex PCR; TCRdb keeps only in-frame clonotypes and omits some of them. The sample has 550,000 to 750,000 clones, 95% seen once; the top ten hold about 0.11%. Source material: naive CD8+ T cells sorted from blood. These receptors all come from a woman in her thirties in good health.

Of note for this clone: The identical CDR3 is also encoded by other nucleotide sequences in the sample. DNA of the CDR3: TGTGCCAGCAGTTTAGGTGATAGATACGAGCAGTACTTC. This encodes CASSLGDRYEQYF. This sequence joins TRBV27 and TRBJ2-7; no clear D. This CDR3 spans 13 amino acids. The V end lost 2 bases, the J end lost 4 bases, and 9 bases lay between the germline ends. CDR1 MNHEY and CDR2 SMNVEV come from the germline V gene (reference sequence).

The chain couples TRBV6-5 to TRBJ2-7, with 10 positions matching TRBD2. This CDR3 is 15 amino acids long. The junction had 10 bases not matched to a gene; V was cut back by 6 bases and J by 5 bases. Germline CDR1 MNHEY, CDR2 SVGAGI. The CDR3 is CASRPPSGSFHEQYF. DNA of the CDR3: TGTGCCAGCAGACCTCCTAGCGGGAGTTTTCACGAGCAGTACTTC.

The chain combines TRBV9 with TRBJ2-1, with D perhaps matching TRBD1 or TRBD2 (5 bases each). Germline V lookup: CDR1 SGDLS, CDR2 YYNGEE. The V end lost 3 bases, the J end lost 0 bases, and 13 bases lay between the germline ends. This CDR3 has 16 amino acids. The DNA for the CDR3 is TGTGCCAGCAGCGGGGGGATCACCAGCTCCTACAATGAGCAGTTCTTC. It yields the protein CASSGGITSSYNEQFF.

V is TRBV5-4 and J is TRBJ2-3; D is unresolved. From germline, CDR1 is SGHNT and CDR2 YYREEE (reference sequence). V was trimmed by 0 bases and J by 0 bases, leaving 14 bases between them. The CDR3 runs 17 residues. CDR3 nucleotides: TGTGCCAGCAGCTTGGAGGCACTCGTAACGAGCACAGATACGCAGTATTTT. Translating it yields CASSLEALVTSTDTQYF.

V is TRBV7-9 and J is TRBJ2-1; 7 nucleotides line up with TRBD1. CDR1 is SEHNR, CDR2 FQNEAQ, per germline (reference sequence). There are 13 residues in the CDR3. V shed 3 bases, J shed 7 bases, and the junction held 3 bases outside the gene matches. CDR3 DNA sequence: TGTGCCAGCAGCTTTGCAGGGGGTAATGAGCAGTTCTTC. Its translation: CASSFAGGNEQFF.

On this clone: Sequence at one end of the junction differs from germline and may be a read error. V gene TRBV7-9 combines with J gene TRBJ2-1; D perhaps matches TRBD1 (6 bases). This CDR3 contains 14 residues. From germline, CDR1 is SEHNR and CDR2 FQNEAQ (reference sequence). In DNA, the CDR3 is TGTGCCAGCAGCTTAGGGAACCGGGACAAAGAGCAGTTCTTC. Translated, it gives CASSLGNRDKEQFF.

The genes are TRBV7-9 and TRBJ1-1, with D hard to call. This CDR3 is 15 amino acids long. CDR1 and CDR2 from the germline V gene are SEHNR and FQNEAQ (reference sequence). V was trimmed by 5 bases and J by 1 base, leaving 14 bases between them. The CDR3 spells CASSPEWRENTEAFF. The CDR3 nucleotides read TGTGCCAGCAGCCCGGAATGGCGGGAGAACACTGAAGCTTTCTTT.

CDR3 in amino acids: CASSYGRTSGKETQYF. CDR3 DNA: TGTGCCAGCAGTTACGGGCGGACTAGCGGGAAAGAGACCCAGTACTTC. V is TRBV6-5 and J is TRBJ2-5; 12 positions match TRBD2. CDR1 is MNHEY, CDR2 SVGAGI, per germline. The CDR3 totals 16 residues. V trimming: 2 bases; J trimming: 3 bases; junction bases outside the gene matches: 4.

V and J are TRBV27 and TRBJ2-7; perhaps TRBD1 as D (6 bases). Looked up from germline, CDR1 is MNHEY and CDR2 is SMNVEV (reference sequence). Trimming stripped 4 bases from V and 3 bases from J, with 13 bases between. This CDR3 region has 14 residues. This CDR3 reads CASSSYRDRYEQYF. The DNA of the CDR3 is TGTGCCAGCAGTTCGTACAGGGACCGCTACGAGCAGTACTTC.

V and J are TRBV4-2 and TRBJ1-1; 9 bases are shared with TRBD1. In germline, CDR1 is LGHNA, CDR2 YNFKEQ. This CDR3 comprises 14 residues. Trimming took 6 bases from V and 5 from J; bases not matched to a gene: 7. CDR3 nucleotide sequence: TGTGCCAGCAGGGAAAGGACAGGGGTAACTGAAGCTTTCTTT. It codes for CASRERTGVTEAFF.

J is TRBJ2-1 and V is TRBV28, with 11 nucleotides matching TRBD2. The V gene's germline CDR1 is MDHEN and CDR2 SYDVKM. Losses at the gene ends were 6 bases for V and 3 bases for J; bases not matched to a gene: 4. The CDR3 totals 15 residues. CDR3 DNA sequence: TGTGCCAGCAGACCGGGACTAGCGGACTACAATGAGCAGTTCTTC. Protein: CASRPGLADYNEQFF.

The DNA of the CDR3 is TGCGCCAGCAGCCCCCAAACCCAGCATTTT. It codes for CASSPQTQHF. This chain uses TRBV5-1 with TRBJ1-5, with D uncertain. The CDR3 runs to 10 residues. Germline lookup yields CDR1 SGHRS and CDR2 YFSETQ. Trimming cost V 4 bases and J 11 bases, with 7 bases left between them.

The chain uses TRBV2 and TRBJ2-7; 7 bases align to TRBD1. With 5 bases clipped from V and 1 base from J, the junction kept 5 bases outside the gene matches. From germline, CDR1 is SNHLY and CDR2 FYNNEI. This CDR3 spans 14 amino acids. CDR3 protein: CASSRPDRSYEQYF. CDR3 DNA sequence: TGTGCCAGCAGTCGCCCGGACAGGTCCTACGAGCAGTACTTC. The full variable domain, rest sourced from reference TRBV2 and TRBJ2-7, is EPEVTQTPSHQVTQMGQEVILRCVPISNHLYFYWYRQILGQKVEFLVSFYNNEISEKSEIFDDQFSVERPDGSNFTLKIRSTKLEDSAMYFCASSRPDRSYEQYFGPGTRLTVT.

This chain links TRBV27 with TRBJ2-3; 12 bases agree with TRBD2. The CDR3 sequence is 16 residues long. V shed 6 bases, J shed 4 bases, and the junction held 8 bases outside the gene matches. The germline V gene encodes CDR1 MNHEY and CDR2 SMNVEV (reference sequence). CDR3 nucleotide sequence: TGTGCCAGCAGAGAATCGACTAGCGGGAGCCCAGATACGCAGTATTTT. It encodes CASRESTSGSPDTQYF.

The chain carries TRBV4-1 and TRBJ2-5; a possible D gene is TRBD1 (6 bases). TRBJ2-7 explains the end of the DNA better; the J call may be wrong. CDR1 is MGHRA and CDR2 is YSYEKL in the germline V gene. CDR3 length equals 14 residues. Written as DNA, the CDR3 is TGCGCCAGCAGCCAAGCCGGACAGAACTACGAGCAGTACTTC. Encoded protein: CASSQAGQNYEQYF.

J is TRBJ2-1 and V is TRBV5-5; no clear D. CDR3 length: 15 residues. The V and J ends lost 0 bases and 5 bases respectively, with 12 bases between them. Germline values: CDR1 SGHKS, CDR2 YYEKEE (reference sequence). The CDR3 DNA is TGTGCCAGCAGCTTGGATGGTCTTATCAACAATGAGCAGTTCTTC. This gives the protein CASSLDGLINNEQFF.

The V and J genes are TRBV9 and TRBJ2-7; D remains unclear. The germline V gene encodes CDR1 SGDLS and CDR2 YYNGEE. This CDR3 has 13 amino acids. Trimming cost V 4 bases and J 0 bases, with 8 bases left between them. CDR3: CASSPPSSYEQYF. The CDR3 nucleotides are TGTGCCAGCAGCCCCCCCAGCTCCTACGAGCAGTACTTC.

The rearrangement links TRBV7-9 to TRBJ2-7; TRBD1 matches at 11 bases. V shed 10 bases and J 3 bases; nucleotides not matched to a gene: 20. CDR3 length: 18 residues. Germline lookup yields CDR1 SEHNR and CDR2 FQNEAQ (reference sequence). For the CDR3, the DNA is TGTGCCACTCACGGGACAGGGGGTGAGGGGGAACCGGTCTACGAGCAGTACTTC. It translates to CATHGTGGEGEPVYEQYF.

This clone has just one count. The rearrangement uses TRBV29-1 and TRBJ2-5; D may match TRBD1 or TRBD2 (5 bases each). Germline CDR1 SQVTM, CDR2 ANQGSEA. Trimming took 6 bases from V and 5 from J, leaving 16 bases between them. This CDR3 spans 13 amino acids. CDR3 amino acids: CSVYTSGLETQYF. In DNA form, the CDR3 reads TGCAGCGTCTACACGTCGGGGCTGGAGACCCAGTACTTC.

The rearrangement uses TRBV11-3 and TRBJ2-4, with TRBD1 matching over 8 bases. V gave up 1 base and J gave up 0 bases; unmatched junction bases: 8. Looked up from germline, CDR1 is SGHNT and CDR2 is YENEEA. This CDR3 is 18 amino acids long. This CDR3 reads CASSLVSSGGLAKNIQYF. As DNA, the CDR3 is TGTGCCAGCAGCTTAGTGTCCTCAGGGGGCCTAGCCAAAAACATTCAGTACTTC.

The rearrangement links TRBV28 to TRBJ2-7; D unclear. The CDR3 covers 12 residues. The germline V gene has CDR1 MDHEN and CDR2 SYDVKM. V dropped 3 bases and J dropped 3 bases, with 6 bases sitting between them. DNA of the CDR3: TGTGCCAGCAGTTTCGAAGTCTACGAGCAGTACTTC. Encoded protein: CASSFEVYEQYF.